The 10 T cell receptor beta chains presented below share a single source sample, sequenced in a study of blood T cells in healthy people across ages. Together with a sample-barcoded 5' primer, a J-beta primer mix was included in a second PCR lasting about 7 to 12 cycles. TCRdb re-called the 5' RACE reads through MiXCR, storing one row per CDR3 protein. The table lists about 830,000 distinct CDR3 sequences, about three fifths of them singletons. The material sequenced was blood. The receptors were sampled from a man aged 30 to 45 in good health.

This clonotype has a handful of counts. The chain carries TRBV28 and TRBJ2-7; the D is unclear. Germline CDR1 MDHEN, CDR2 SYDVKM. The length of the CDR3 is 14 residues. The V end was cut by 1 base, the J end by 2 bases, with 9 bases between. This CDR3 reads CASSLSGSAYEQYF. CDR3 DNA sequence: TGTGCCAGCAGTTTATCCGGGTCCGCCTACGAGCAGTACTTC.

This chain connects TRBV7-9 to TRBJ2-3; 10 bases map to TRBD2. Germline-derived CDR1 and CDR2 are SEHNR and FQNEAQ (reference sequence). Trimming took 8 bases from V and 5 from J; bases not matched to a gene: 4. The CDR3 covers 13 residues. The DNA of the CDR3 is TGTGCCAGCGTGCTAGCGGGAGTAGATACGCAGTATTTT. It translates to CASVLAGVDTQYF.

This chain uses TRBV29-1 with TRBJ2-7; TRBD2 matches 8 bases. The germline V gene encodes CDR1 SQVTM and CDR2 ANQGSEA. The CDR3 length is 12 residues. V dropped 8 bases and J dropped 2; count of bases not matched to a gene: 5. The CDR3 bases are TGCAGCTTCCGGGAGGGAGCCTACGAGCAGTACTTC. Amino acids: CSFREGAYEQYF.

This clonotype was seen more than once but under ten times. The chain links TRBV20-1 to TRBJ2-3, with D possibly TRBD1 on 5 matching bases. V dropped 6 bases and J dropped 2 bases, with 18 bases sitting between them. CDR3 length: 15 amino acids. Germline V gene data show CDR1 as DFQATT and CDR2 as SNEGSKA (reference sequence). DNA for the CDR3: TGCAGTGCCATACTAACAGGAATTTCCACAGATACGCAGTATTTT. This codes for CSAILTGISTDTQYF.

This clonotype was seen only a few times. The CDR3 loop is CASSTDRNYGYTF. The CDR3 nucleotides are TGTGCCAGCAGCACCGACAGAAACTATGGCTACACCTTC. This chain connects TRBV3-1 to TRBJ1-2, with D possibly matching TRBD1 (5 bases). Looked up from germline, CDR1 is LGHDT and CDR2 is YNNKEL (reference sequence). V was pared by 5 bases and J by 2 bases, with 9 bases between. The CDR3 is 13 amino acids.

The CDR3 reads CASSEASGGGHEQFF. DNA for the CDR3: TGTGCCAGCAGTGAGGCTAGCGGGGGGGGCCATGAGCAGTTCTTC. This sequence joins TRBV2 and TRBJ2-1; TRBD2 matches 12 bases. The CDR3 is made up of 15 amino acids. Germline V lookup: CDR1 SNHLY, CDR2 FYNNEI. The V and J ends lost 3 bases and 8 bases, in that order; junction bases with no gene match: 5.

The chain joins TRBV29-1 to TRBJ1-2, with D uncertain. Trimming shortened V by 3 bases and J by 2 bases, and 10 bases separated the two germline ends. The V gene's germline CDR1 is SQVTM and CDR2 ANQGSEA. The CDR3 contains 13 residues. DNA for the CDR3: TGCAGCGTTGACTCCGCACCAAACTATGGCTACACCTTC. Protein: CSVDSAPNYGYTF.

This chain connects TRBV7-2 to TRBJ1-2; D is unclear. Trimming took 1 base from V and 4 from J, leaving 10 bases between them. Germline CDR1 and CDR2: SGHTA and FQGNSA. There are 14 residues in the CDR3. DNA for the CDR3: TGTGCCAGCAGCTTAGAACAGCCGCTCTATGGCTACACCTTC. As protein: CASSLEQPLYGYTF.

The chain couples TRBV4-3 to TRBJ2-5; D possibly corresponds to TRBD2 (6 bases). The V gene's germline CDR1 is LGHNA and CDR2 YSLEER. The CDR3 has 15 residues. Trimming cost V 4 bases and J 3 bases, with 15 bases left between them. The CDR3 spells CASSRDRGGEETQYF. Written as DNA, the CDR3 is TGCGCCAGCAGCCGAGATCGGGGCGGGGAAGAGACCCAGTACTTC.

The chain links TRBV28 to TRBJ2-1; 9 nucleotides align to TRBD2. The CDR3 is made up of 15 amino acids. V trimming: 5 bases; J trimming: 8 bases; junction bases outside the gene matches: 10. Germline V gene sequence: CDR1 MDHEN, CDR2 SYDVKM. In DNA form, the CDR3 reads TGTGCCAGCAGTGCAGCCGGGACTAGCAGCTATGAGCAGTTCTTC. Protein sequence: CASSAAGTSSYEQFF.